This TCR beta chain is drawn from a study of cytomegalovirus exposure and HLA in healthy donors. Study-level points and caveats: Likely technical artifact: a cluster of highly shared sequence variants. In a later analysis, donors in an Asian-associated ancestry cluster reportedly had fewer N-insertions in productive TCRs than the cohort mean.

The PCR had 60 Vbeta and 13 Jbeta primers. Libraries were prepared by immunoSEQ multiplex PCR; TCRdb keeps only in-frame clonotypes and omits some of them. The data contain just over 150,000 clones, 70% to 90% of them singletons. Unmatched junction bases numbered 8, after V lost 3 bases and J lost 1 base. This CDR3 is 17 amino acids long. CDR1 is ENHRY and CDR2 is SYGVKD in the germline V gene. Worth noting for this clone: The target antigen is unknown.

The TCR sequence derives from a woman aged 18-29 years in good health and CMV-seronegative. Input material: PBMCs. V usage is TRBV10-3 and J usage is TRBJ2-2, with 7 positions matching TRBD2. The CDR3 DNA is TGTGCCATCAGTGAACCTCCCGGGACTAAGAACACCGGGGAGCTGTTTTTT. It translates to CAISEPPGTKNTGELFF.